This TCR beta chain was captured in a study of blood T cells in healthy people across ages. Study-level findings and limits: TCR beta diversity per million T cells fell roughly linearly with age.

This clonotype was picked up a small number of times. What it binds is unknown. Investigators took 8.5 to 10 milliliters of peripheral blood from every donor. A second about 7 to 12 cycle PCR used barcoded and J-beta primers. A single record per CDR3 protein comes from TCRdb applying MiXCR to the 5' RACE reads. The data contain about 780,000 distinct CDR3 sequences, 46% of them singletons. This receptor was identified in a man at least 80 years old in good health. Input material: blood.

CDR3 DNA sequence: TGCGCCAGCAGCCCCATCTCAGAGTACTACGAGCAGTACTTC. Its protein product is CASSPISEYYEQYF. This chain uses TRBV5-1 with TRBJ2-4, with unresolved D. The J call may be faulty, since TRBJ2-7 better matches the DNA end. Germline V gene lookup returns CDR1 SGHRS and CDR2 YFSETQ. This CDR3 is built from 14 residues.